These T cell receptor beta chains were read from a single sample in a study of beta chain features in type 1 diabetes. The protocol was immunoSEQ multiplex PCR, while the TCRdb copy is restricted to in-frame clones and leaves out a portion. The table has about 450,000 clones, 11% seen once; the top ten hold 0.035% to 0.05%. The sequencing input was naive CD4+ T cells from blood. These receptors originate from a woman aged 18 to 35 in good health. Each CDR3 is given with its conserved first and last residue. D genes are given only for firm matches. Clone size is stated in some rows and not others, as once, few, many or a class when expanded.

J gene | clone size | D gene | V gene | CDR3 protein | CDR3 DNA
TRBJ1-1 | - | - | TRBV28 | CASSTTGQGEHGAEAFF | TGTGCCAGCAGTACTACAGGGCAGGGCGAACACGGGGCTGAAGCTTTCTTT
TRBJ1-2 | - | - | TRBV7-9 | CASSLDNYGYTF | TGTGCCAGCAGCTTAGATAATTATGGCTACACCTTC
TRBJ1-5 | - | - | TRBV15 | CATSRGGGSNQPQHF | TGTGCCACCAGCAGAGGGGGAGGGAGCAATCAGCCCCAGCATTTT
TRBJ2-2 | - | - | TRBV4-2 | CASGLRAGNTGELFF | TGTGCCAGCGGGTTGCGGGCTGGGAACACCGGGGAGCTGTTTTTT
TRBJ1-5 | - | - | TRBV4-1 | CASRQGVVDNQPQHF | TGCGCCAGCAGACAAGGGGTAGTAGACAATCAGCCCCAGCATTTT
TRBJ2-1 | - | TRBD2 | TRBV4-2 | CASSQDGTSGVDEQFF | TGTGCCAGCAGCCAAGATGGGACTAGCGGGGTCGATGAGCAGTTCTTC
TRBJ1-6 | few | - | TRBV6-6 | CASSARAASSPLHF | TGTGCCAGCAGCGCACGGGCCGCGTCCTCACCCCTCCACTTT
TRBJ2-2 | - | - | TRBV5-1 | CASSFTGSTGELFF | TGCGCCAGCAGCTTCACGGGATCAACCGGGGAGCTGTTTTTT
TRBJ2-1 | - | TRBD2 | TRBV5-1 | CASSLVGGSSYNEQFF | TGCGCCAGCAGCTTGGTAGGCGGGAGCTCCTACAATGAGCAGTTCTTC
TRBJ2-5 | once | - | TRBV6-5 | CASSSGLRRETQYF | TGTGCCAGCAGTTCGGGGTTGAGGCGAGAGACCCAGTACTTC
TRBJ2-5 | - | - | TRBV5-1 | CASGKQSFDQETQYF | TGCGCCAGTGGAAAGCAGAGTTTTGACCAAGAGACCCAGTACTTC
TRBJ2-1 | - | - | TRBV4-3 | CASSQDALANNEQFF | TGCGCCAGCAGCCAAGATGCTCTAGCCAACAATGAGCAGTTCTTC
TRBJ1-1 | - | - | TRBV7-9 | CASSFQIPGQNTEAFF | TGTGCCAGCAGCTTCCAAATTCCGGGACAGAACACTGAAGCTTTCTTT
TRBJ1-2 | few | - | TRBV28 | CASSLSPEANYGYTF | TGTGCCAGCAGTTTGAGCCCCGAGGCTAACTATGGCTACACCTTC
TRBJ1-5 | few | TRBD1 | TRBV29-1 | CSVVVGDRYQPQHF | TGCAGCGTTGTGGTTGGGGACAGATATCAGCCCCAGCATTTT
TRBJ2-2 | - | TRBD2 | TRBV7-3 | CASSFGTSTGELFF | TGTGCCAGCAGCTTCGGGACTAGTACCGGGGAGCTGTTTTTT
TRBJ2-7 | - | - | TRBV30 | CAWKGWVSSYEQYF | TGTGCCTGGAAAGGGTGGGTGAGCTCCTACGAGCAGTACTTC
TRBJ2-1 | few | - | TRBV7-2 | CASSLTSWSYNEQFF | TGTGCCAGCAGCTTAACTAGCTGGTCCTACAATGAGCAGTTCTTC
TRBJ2-2 | few | - | TRBV7-9 | CASSLRTGELFF | TGTGCCAGCAGCCTAAGAACCGGGGAGCTGTTTTTT
TRBJ2-3 | - | - | TRBV5-1 | CASSRDHASTDTQYF | TGCGCCAGCAGCAGGGACCATGCTAGCACAGATACGCAGTATTTT
TRBJ1-1 | - | - | TRBV4-1 | CASSQVMALAEAFF | TGCGCCAGCAGCCAAGTAATGGCCCTCGCTGAAGCTTTCTTT
TRBJ2-2 | many | - | TRBV13 | CASSLGANTGELFF | TGTGCCAGCAGCCTCGGAGCCAACACCGGGGAGCTGTTTTTT
TRBJ1-4 | few | TRBD1 | TRBV7-9 | CASSGDRVGEKLFF | TGTGCCAGCAGCGGCGACAGGGTCGGTGAAAAACTGTTTTTT
TRBJ2-5 | few | TRBD1 | TRBV2 | CASSKGQGIETQYF | TGTGCCAGCAGTAAGGGACAGGGGATCGAGACCCAGTACTTC